This T cell receptor (beta chain) was observed in a study of T-cell reconstitution after alpha-beta-depleted transplantation in children. The CDR3 extends over 15 amino acids. V gave up 4 bases and J gave up 0 bases; unmatched junction bases: 2. The table lists this clonotype with a few counts. Preparation of the TCRbeta library used unique molecular identifiers. Each CDR3 protein is one row after TCRdb ran MiXCR on the PCR reads. Of roughly 400,000 distinct CDR3 sequences listed, roughly 20% were seen once; the top ten hold 3.5% to 4%. Here the sequenced sample was PBMCs from the stem cell graft donor, taken from the stem cell graft. This rearrangement joins TRBV12-3 or TRBV12-4 to TRBJ1-5; 8 nucleotides line up with TRBD1. This clonotype originated in a human donor who donated a stem cell graft to a child with acute myeloid leukemia. CDR3 in amino acids: CASSWTGTSNQPQHF. The DNA of the CDR3 is TGTGCCAGCAGTTGGACAGGGACTAGCAATCAGCCCCAGCATTTT.